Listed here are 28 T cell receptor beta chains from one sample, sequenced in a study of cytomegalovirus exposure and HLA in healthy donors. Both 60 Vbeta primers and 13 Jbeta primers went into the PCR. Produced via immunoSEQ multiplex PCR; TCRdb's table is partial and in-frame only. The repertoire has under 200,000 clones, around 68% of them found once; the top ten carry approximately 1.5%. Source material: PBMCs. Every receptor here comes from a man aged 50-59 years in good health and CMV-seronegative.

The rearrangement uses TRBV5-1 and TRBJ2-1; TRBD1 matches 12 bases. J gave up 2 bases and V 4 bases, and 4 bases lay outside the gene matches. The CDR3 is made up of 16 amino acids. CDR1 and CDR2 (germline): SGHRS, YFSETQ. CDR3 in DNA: TGCGCCAGCAGCCCGGGACAGGGGGCTACCTACAATGAGCAGTTCTTC. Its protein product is CASSPGQGATYNEQFF.

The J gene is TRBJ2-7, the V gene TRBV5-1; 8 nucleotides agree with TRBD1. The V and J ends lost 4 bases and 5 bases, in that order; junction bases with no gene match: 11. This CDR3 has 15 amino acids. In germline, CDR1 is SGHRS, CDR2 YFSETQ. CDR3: CASSPRTGLQDEQYF. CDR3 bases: TGCGCCAGCAGCCCACGGACAGGGCTTCAAGACGAGCAGTACTTC.

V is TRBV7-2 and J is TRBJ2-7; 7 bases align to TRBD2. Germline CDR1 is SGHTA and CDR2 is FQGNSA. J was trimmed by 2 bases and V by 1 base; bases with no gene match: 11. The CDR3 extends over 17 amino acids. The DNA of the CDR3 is TGTGCCAGCAGCTTAGTTGGGAGGGTAGACTACCCCTACGAGCAGTACTTC. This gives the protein CASSLVGRVDYPYEQYF.

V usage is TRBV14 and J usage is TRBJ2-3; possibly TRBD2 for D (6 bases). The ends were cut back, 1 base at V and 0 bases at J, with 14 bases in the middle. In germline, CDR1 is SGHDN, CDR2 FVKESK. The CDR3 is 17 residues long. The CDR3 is CASSQVRGGKSTDTQYF. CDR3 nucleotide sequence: TGTGCCAGCAGCCAAGTTAGGGGCGGGAAAAGCACAGATACGCAGTATTTT.

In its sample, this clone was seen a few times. The CDR3 DNA sequence: TGTGCCAGCAGTTTGACAGGCTACGAGCAGTACTTC. Amino acids: CASSLTGYEQYF. The chain has TRBV5-4 and TRBJ2-7, with D possibly TRBD1 on 6 matching bases. The CDR3 is 12 amino acids. Germline CDR1 SGHNT, CDR2 YYREEE (reference sequence). Trimming shortened V by 5 bases and J by 3 bases, and 9 bases separated the two germline ends.

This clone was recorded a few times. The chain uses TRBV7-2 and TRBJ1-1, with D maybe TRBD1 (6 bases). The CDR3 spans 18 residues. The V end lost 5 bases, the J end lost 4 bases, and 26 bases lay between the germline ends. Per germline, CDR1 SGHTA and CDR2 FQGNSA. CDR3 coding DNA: TGTGCCAGCAGCCGCCAGGGGACGCTCGAGTATTTTGGCACTGAAGCTTTCTTT. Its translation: CASSRQGTLEYFGTEAFF.

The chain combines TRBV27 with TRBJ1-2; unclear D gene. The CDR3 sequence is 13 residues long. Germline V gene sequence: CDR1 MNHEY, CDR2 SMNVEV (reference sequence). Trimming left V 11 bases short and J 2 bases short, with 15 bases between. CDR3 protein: CAAGQSWNYGYTF. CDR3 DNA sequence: TGTGCCGCGGGTCAAAGTTGGAACTATGGCTACACCTTC.

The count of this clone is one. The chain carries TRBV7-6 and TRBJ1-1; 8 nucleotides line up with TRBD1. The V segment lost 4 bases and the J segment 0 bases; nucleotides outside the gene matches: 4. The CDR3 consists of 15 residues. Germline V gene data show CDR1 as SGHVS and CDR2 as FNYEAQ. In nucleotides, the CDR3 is TGTGCCAGCAGCTACTCAGGGGGCATGAACACTGAAGCTTTCTTT. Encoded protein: CASSYSGGMNTEAFF.

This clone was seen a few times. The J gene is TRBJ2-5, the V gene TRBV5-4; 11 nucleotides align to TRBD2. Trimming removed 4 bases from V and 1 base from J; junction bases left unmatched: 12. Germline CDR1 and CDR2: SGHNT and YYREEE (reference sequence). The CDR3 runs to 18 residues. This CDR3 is CASSLSVAGGWGQETQYF. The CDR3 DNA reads TGTGCCAGCAGCCTCTCGGTAGCGGGGGGGTGGGGCCAAGAGACCCAGTACTTC.

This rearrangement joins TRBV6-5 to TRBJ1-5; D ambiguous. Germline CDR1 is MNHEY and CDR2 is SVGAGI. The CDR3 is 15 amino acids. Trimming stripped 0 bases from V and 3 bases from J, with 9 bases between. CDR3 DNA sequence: TGTGCCAGCAGTTACTCGAGCGGGTACAATCAGCCCCAGCATTTT. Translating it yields CASSYSSGYNQPQHF.

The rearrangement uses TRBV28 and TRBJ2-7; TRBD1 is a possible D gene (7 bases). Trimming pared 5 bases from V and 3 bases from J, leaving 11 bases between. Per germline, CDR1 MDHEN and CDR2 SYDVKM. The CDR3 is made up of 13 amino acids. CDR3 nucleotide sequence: TGTGCCAGCAGTCTCAGGGGGGACTACGAGCAGTACTTC. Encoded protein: CASSLRGDYEQYF.

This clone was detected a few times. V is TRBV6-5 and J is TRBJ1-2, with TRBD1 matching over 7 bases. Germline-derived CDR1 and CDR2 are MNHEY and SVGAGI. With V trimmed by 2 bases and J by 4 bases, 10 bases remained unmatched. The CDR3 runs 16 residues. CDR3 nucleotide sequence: TGTGCCAGCAGTTACCGACAGGGCCCCCCCTTCTATGGCTACACCTTC. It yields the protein CASSYRQGPPFYGYTF.

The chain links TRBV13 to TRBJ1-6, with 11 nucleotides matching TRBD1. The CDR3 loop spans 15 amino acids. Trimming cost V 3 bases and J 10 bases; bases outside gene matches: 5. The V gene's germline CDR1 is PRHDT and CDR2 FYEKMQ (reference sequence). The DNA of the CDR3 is TGTGCCAGCAGCTTGCGGACAGGGGGCAGATCACCCCTCCACTTT. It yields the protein CASSLRTGGRSPLHF.

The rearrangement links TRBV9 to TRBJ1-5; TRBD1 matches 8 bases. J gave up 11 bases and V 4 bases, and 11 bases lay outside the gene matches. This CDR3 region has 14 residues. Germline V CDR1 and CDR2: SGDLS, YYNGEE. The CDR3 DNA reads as TGTGCCAGCAGCTTGGGGGACAGGCTAGAAGCCCAGCATTTT. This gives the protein CASSLGDRLEAQHF.

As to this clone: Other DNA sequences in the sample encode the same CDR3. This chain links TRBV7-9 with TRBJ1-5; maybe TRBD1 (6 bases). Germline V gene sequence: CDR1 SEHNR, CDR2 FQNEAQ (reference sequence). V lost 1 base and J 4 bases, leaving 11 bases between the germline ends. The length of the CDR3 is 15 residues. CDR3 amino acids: CASSLGGTLNQPQHF. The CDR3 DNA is TGTGCCAGCAGCTTAGGGGGGACACTAAATCAGCCCCAGCATTTT. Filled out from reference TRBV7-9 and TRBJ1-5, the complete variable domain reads DTGVSQNPRHKITKRGQNVTFRCDPISEHNRLYWYRQTLGQGPEFLTYFQNEAQLEKSRLLSDRFSAERPKGSFSTLEIQRTEQGDSAMYLCASSLGGTLNQPQHFGDGTRLSIL.

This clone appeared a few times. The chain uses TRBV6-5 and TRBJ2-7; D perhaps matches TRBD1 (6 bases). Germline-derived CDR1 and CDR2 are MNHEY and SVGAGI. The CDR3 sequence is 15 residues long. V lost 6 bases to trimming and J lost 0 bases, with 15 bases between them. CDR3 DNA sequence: TGTGCCAGCAGCCCGGCAGGGGTTAGCTCCTACGAGCAGTACTTC. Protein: CASSPAGVSSYEQYF.

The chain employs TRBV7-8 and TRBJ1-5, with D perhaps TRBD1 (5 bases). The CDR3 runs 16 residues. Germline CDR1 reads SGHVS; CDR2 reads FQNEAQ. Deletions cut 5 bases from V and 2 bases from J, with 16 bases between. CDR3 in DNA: TGTGCCAGCAGCATAGGGGCAATAGGTGGCAATCAGCCCCAGCATTTT. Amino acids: CASSIGAIGGNQPQHF.

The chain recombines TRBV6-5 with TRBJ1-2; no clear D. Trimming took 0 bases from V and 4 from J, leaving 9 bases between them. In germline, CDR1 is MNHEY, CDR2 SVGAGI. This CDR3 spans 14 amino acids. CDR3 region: CASSYSLGLYGYTF. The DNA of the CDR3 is TGTGCCAGCAGTTACTCGCTAGGACTCTATGGCTACACCTTC.

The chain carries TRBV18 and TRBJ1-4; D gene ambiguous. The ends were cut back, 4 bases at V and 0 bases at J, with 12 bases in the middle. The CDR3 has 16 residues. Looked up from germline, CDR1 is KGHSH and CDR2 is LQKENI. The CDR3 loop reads CASSQTPTPTNEKLFF. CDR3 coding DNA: TGTGCCAGCTCACAAACCCCTACTCCAACTAATGAAAAACTGTTTTTT.

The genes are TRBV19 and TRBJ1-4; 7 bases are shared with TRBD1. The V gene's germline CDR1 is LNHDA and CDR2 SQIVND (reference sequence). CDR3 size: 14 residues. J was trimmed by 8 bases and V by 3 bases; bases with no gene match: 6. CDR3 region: CASSIVRQGEKLFF. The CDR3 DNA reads TGTGCCAGTAGTATCGTCAGACAGGGCGAAAAACTGTTTTTT.

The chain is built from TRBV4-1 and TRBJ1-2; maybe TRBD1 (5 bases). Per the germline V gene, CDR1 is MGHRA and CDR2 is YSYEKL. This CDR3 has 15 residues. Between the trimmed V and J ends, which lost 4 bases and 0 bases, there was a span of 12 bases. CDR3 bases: TGCGCCAGCAGCCCTGACAGAGTCTCTAACTATGGCTACACCTTC. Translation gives CASSPDRVSNYGYTF.

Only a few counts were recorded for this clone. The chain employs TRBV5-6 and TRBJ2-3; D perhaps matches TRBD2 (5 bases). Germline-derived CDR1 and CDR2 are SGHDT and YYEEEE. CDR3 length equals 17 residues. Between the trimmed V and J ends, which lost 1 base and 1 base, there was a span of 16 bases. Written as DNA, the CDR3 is TGTGCCAGCAGCTTGATAGACTACCCGAACCGCACAGATACGCAGTATTTT. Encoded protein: CASSLIDYPNRTDTQYF.

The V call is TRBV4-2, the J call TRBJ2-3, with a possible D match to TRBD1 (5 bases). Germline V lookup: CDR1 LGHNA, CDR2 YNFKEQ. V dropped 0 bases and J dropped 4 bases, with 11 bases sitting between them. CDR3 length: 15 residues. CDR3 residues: CASSQEGRVADTQYF. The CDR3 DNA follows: TGTGCCAGCAGCCAAGAGGGCAGGGTGGCAGATACGCAGTATTTT.

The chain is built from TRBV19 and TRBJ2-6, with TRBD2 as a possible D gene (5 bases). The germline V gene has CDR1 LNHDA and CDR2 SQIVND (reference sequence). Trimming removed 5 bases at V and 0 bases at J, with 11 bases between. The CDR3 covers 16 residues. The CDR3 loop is CASSHGEGSGANVLTF. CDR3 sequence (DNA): TGTGCCAGTAGTCACGGCGAGGGCTCTGGGGCCAACGTCCTGACTTTC.

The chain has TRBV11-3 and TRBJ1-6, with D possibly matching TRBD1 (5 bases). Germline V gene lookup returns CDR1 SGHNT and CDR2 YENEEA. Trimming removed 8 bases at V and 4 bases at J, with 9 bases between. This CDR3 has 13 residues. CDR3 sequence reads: CASSQGYNSPLHF. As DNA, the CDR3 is TGTGCCAGCTCCCAGGGTTATAATTCACCCCTCCACTTT. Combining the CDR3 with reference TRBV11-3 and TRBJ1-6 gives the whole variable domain EAGVVQSPRYKIIEKKQPVAFWCNPISGHNTLYWYLQNLGQGPELLIRYENEEAVDDSQLPKDRFSAERLKGVDSTLKIQPAELGDSAVYLCASSQGYNSPLHFGNGTRLTVT.

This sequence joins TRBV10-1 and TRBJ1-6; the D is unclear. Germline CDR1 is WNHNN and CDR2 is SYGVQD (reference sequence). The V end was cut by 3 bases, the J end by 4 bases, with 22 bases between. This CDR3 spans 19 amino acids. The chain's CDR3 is CASSDGQAESRDYNSPLHF. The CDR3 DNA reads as TGCGCCAGCAGTGATGGGCAGGCGGAAAGCCGGGATTATAATTCACCCCTCCACTTT.

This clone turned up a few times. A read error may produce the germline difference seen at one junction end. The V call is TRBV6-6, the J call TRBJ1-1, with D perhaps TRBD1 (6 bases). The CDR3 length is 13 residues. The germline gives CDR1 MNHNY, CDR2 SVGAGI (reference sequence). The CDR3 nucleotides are TGTGCCAGCAGTTCCACAGGGAACGCTGAAGCTTTCTTT. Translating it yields CASSSTGNAEAFF.

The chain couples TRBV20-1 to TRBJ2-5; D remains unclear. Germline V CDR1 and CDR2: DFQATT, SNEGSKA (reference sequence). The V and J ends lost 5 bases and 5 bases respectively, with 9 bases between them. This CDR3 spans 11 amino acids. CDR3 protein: CSALGGETQYF. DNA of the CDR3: TGCAGTGCTCTAGGTGGGGAGACCCAGTACTTC.